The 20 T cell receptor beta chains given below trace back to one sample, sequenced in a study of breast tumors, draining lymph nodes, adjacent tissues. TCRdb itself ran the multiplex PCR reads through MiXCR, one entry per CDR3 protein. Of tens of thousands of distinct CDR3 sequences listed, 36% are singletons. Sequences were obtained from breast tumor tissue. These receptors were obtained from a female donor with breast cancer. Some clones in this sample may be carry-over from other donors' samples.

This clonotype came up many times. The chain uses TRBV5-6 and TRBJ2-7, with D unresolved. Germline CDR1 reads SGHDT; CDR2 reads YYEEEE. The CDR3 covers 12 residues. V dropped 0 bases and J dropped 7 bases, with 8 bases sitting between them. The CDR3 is CASSLEGWEQYF. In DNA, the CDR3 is TGTGCCAGCAGCTTGGAAGGGTGGGAGCAGTACTTC.

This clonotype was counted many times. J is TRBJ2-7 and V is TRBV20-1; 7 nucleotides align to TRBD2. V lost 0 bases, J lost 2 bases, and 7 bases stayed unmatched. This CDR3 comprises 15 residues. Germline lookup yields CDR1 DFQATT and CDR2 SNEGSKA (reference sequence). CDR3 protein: CSARDSASGTYEQYF. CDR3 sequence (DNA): TGCAGTGCTAGAGATTCGGCTAGCGGAACCTACGAGCAGTACTTC.

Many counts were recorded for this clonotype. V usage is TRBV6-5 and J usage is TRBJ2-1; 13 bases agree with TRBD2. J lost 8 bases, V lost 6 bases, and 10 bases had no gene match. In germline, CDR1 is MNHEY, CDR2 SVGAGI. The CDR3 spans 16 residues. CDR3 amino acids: CASSLRTSGRWYEQFF. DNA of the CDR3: TGTGCCAGCAGCCTTCGGACTAGCGGGAGATGGTATGAGCAGTTCTTC.

Here the CDR3 DNA reads TGCAGTGCGCCGGGGACTGGTTACAATGAGCAGTTCTTC. The encoded protein is CSAPGTGYNEQFF. The genes are TRBV20-1 and TRBJ2-1, with a possible D match to TRBD2 (6 bases). The CDR3 contains 13 residues. The V and J ends lost 6 bases and 4 bases respectively, with 13 bases between them. CDR1 and CDR2 from the germline V gene are DFQATT and SNEGSKA (reference sequence).

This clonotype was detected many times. This CDR3 is CASSEWGQGGYEQYF. For the CDR3, the DNA is TGTGCCAGCAGTGAGTGGGGACAGGGTGGTTACGAGCAGTACTTC. V gene TRBV2 combines with J gene TRBJ2-7, with 9 bases matching TRBD1. The CDR3 has 15 amino acids. Trimming took 3 bases from V and 4 from J; bases not matched to a gene: 7. Germline CDR1 reads SNHLY; CDR2 reads FYNNEI.

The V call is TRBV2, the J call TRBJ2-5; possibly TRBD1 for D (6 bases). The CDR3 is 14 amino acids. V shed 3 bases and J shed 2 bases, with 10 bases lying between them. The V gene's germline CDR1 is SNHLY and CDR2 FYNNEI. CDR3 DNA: TGTGCCAGCAGTGAGGGACATCGACAAGAGACCCAGTACTTC. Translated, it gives CASSEGHRQETQYF.

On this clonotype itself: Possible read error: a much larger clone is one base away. CDR3 sequence reads: CASSTSGGSYNEQFF. The DNA of the CDR3 is TGTGCCAGCAGCACTTCGGGTGGCTCCTACAATGAGCAGTTCTTC. The chain carries TRBV6-2 or TRBV6-3 and TRBJ2-1, with D hard to call. There are 15 residues in the CDR3. Trimming removed 6 bases at V and 0 bases at J, with 12 bases between. The germline V gene encodes CDR1 MNHEY and CDR2 SVGEGT.

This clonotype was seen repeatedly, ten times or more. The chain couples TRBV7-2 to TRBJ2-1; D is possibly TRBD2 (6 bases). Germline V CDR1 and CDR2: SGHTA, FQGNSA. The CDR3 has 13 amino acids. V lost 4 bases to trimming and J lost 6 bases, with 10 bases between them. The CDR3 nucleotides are TGTGCCAGCAGCTATTGGACTACCAATGAGCAGTTCTTC. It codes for CASSYWTTNEQFF.

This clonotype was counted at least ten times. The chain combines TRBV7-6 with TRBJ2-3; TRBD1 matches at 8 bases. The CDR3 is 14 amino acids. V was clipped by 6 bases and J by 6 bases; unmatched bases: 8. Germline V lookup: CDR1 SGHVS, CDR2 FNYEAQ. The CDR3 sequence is CASRPGQGGDTQYF. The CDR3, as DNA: TGTGCCAGCAGACCAGGACAGGGTGGGGATACGCAGTATTTT.

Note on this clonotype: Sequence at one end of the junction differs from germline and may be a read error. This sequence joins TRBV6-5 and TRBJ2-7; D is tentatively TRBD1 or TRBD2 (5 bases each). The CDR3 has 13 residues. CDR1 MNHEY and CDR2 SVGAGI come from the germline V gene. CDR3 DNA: TGTGCCAGCAGCCGGCCCGGGGCCTATGAGCAGTACTTC. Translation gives CASSRPGAYEQYF.

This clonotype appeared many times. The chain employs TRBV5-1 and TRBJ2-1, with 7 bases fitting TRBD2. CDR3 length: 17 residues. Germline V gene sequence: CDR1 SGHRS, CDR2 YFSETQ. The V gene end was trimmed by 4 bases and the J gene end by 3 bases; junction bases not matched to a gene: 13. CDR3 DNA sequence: TGCGCCAGCAGCCCCCACCACCTAGCGGCTAGCTACAATGAGCAGTTCTTC. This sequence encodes CASSPHHLAASYNEQFF.

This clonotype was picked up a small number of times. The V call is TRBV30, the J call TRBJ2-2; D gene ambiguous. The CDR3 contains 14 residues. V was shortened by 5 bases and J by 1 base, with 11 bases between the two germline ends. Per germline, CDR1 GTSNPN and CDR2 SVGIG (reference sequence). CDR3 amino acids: CAWGLTRNTGELFF. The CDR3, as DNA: TGTGCCTGGGGATTGACGAGGAACACCGGGGAGCTGTTTTTT.

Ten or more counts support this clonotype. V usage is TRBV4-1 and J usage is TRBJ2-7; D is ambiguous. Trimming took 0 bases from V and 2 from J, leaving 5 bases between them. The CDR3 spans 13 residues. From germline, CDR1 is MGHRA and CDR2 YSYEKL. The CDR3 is CASSQERAYEQYF. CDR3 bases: TGCGCCAGCAGCCAAGAAAGAGCCTACGAGCAGTACTTC.

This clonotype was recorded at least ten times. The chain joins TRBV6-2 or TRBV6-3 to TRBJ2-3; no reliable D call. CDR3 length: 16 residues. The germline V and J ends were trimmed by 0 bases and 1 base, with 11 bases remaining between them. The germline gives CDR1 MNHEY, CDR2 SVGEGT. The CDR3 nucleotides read TGTGCCAGCAGTTACTCGATGGTAGCCGGCACAGATACGCAGTATTTT. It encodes CASSYSMVAGTDTQYF.

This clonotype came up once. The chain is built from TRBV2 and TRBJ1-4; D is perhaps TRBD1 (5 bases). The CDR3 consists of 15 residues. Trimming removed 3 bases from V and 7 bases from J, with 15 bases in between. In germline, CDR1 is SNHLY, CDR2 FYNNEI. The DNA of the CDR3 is TGTGCCAGCAGTGAGAGGTCAGGGATCAGTGAAAAACTGTTTTTT. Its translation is CASSERSGISEKLFF.

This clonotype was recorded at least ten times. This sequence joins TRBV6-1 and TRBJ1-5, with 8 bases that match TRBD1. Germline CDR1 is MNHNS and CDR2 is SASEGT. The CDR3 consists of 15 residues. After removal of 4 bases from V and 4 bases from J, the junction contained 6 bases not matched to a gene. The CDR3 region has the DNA TGTGCCAGCAGTGCCGGACAGGGCCAAAATCAGCCCCAGCATTTT. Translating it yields CASSAGQGQNQPQHF.

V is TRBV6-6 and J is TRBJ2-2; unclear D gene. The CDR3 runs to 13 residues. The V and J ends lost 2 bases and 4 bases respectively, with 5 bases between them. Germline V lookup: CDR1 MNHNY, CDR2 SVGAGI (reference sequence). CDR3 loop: CASSYEGTGELFF. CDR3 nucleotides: TGTGCCAGCAGTTACGAAGGCACCGGGGAGCTGTTTTTT.

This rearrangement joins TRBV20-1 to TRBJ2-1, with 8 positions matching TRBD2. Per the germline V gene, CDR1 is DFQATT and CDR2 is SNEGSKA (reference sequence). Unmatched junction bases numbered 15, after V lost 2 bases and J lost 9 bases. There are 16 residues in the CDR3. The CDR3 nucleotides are TGCAGTGCTAGACCCCGGTCAGCGGGAGTAGAGAGTGAGCAGTTCTTC. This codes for CSARPRSAGVESEQFF.

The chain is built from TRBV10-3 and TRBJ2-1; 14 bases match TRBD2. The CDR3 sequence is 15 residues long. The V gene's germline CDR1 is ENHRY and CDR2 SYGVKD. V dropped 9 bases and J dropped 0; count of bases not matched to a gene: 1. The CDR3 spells CAIGTSGSSYNEQFF. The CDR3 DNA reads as TGTGCCATAGGGACTAGCGGGAGCTCCTACAATGAGCAGTTCTTC.

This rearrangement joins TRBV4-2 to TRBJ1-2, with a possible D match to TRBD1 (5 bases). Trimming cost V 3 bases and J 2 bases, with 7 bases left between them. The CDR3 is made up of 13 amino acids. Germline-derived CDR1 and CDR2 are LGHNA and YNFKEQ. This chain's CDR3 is CASSHGGNYGYTF. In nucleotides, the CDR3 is TGTGCCAGCAGCCACGGGGGGAACTATGGCTACACCTTC.